Following are 9 T cell receptor beta chains from one sample sequenced in a study of T cells in Graves' hyperthyroidism and ophthalmopathy. The source material, RNA transcripts, was used to amplify TCR beta CDR3 regions. An initial round of RT-PCR targeting the TCR CDR3 relied on the HTBI primer set. TCRdb redid the calling of the multiplex PCR reads with MiXCR, one entry per CDR3 protein. This repertoire shows roughly 740,000 distinct CDR3 sequences, 16% found once; its top ten account for over 7.5%. The sample comprised blood. These receptor sequences come from a man younger than 30 with Graves' hyperthyroidism.

The table lists this clonotype with a few counts. The chain's CDR3 is CASSIARQYNEQFF. In DNA form, the CDR3 reads TGTGCCAGTAGTATAGCTCGCCAGTACAATGAGCAGTTCTTC. The gene calls are TRBV19 and TRBJ2-1, with D unresolved. Germline CDR1 and CDR2: LNHDA and SQIVND (reference sequence). CDR3 length: 14 amino acids. V lost 1 base, J lost 4 bases, and 8 bases lay in between.

This clonotype was picked up many times. This rearrangement joins TRBV6-2 or TRBV6-3 to TRBJ2-7, with 7 nucleotides matching TRBD1. Germline trimming cut 0 bases from V and 5 bases from J; bases unmatched to any gene: 10. Germline lookup yields CDR1 MNHEY and CDR2 SVGEGT. The CDR3 runs 16 residues. Here the CDR3 DNA reads TGTGCCAGCAGTTACTCCACCCGGGCAGGGGGAAACGAGCAGTACTTC. Its translation: CASSYSTRAGGNEQYF.

The genes are TRBV20-1 and TRBJ2-7; D perhaps matches TRBD1 (6 bases). The germline V and J ends were trimmed by 1 base and 7 bases, with 11 bases remaining between them. Germline CDR1 DFQATT, CDR2 SNEGSKA (reference sequence). The CDR3 covers 12 residues. Here the CDR3 reads CSARARGVEQYF. DNA of the CDR3: TGCAGTGCTAGAGCCAGGGGAGTGGAGCAGTACTTC.

This clonotype was detected only once. The chain links TRBV4-1 to TRBJ1-6, with TRBD1 as a possible D gene (5 bases). The CDR3 is 16 amino acids. V gave up 0 bases and J gave up 10 bases, with 16 bases separating them. Germline values: CDR1 MGHRA, CDR2 YSYEKL. The CDR3: CASSQERRPRGSPLHF. The CDR3 region has the DNA TGCGCCAGCAGCCAAGAGCGCCGGCCTCGGGGGTCACCCCTCCACTTT.

This clonotype was observed a handful of times. The CDR3 is CASRTPGDTEAFF. Here the CDR3 DNA reads TGTGCCAGCAGAACACCAGGGGACACTGAAGCTTTCTTT. The rearrangement links TRBV7-2 to TRBJ1-1, with D possibly matching TRBD1 (6 bases). Trimming cost V 6 bases and J 3 bases, with 11 bases left between them. The germline CDR1 and CDR2 sequences are SGHTA and FQGNSA. CDR3 size: 13 residues.

This clonotype was detected many times. This chain joins TRBV10-3 and TRBJ2-1, with TRBD1 as a possible D gene (6 bases). CDR3 length: 13 residues. Germline lookup yields CDR1 ENHRY and CDR2 SYGVKD. The V and J ends lost 0 bases and 8 bases respectively, with 8 bases between them. This chain's CDR3 is CAISESRGDEQFF. CDR3 bases: TGTGCCATCAGTGAGTCCAGGGGCGATGAGCAGTTCTTC.

In this sample, this clonotype turned up many times. V usage is TRBV2 and J usage is TRBJ2-5, with 9 bases fitting TRBD1. CDR3 length equals 14 residues. The junction had 4 bases not matched to a gene; V was cut back by 6 bases and J by 2 bases. Per the germline V gene, CDR1 is SNHLY and CDR2 is FYNNEI. DNA for the CDR3: TGTGCCAGCAGGGCCGGGACAGGGCAAGAGACCCAGTACTTC. Its protein is CASRAGTGQETQYF.

The sample holds a few counts of this clonotype. The chain has TRBV20-1 and TRBJ1-2; no reliable D call. Trimming cost V 2 bases and J 7 bases, with 14 bases left between them. The CDR3 spans 13 residues. Looked up from germline, CDR1 is DFQATT and CDR2 is SNEGSKA (reference sequence). CDR3 bases: TGCAGTGCTAGACCGCCCAAATCGGGTGGCTACACCTTC. Amino acid sequence: CSARPPKSGGYTF.

The table lists this clonotype with a count of one. This chain joins TRBV27 and TRBJ1-1; D not certain. CDR1 and CDR2 from the germline V gene are MNHEY and SMNVEV (reference sequence). Trimming cost V 4 bases and J 10 bases, with 16 bases left between them. This CDR3 contains 13 residues. The CDR3 DNA sequence: TGTGCCAGCAGTTGGGCCCCCTGGGATGGAGCTTTCTTT. Its protein product is CASSWAPWDGAFF.